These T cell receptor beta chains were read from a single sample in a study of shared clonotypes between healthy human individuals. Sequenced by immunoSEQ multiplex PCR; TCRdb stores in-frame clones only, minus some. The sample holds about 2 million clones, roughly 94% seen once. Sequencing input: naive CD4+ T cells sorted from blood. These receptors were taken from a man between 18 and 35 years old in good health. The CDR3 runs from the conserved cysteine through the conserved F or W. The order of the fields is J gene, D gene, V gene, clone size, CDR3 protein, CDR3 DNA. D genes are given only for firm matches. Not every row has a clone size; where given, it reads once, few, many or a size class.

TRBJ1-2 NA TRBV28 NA CASSYSLYGYTF TGTGCCAGCAGCTATTCCCTCTATGGCTACACCTTC
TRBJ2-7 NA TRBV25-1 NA CARTLSYEQYF TGTGCCCGGACTCTCTCCTACGAGCAGTACTTC
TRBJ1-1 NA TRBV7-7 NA CASSLKVNTEAFF TGTGCTAGCAGCTTAAAGGTGAACACTGAAGCTTTCTTT
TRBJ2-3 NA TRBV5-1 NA CASSLVSSSSTDTQYF TGCGCCAGCAGCTTGGTGTCTAGCAGCAGCACAGATACGCAGTATTTT
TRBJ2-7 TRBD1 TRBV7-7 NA CASSLRQGADYEQYF TGTGCTAGCAGCTTGCGACAGGGGGCGGACTACGAGCAGTACTTC
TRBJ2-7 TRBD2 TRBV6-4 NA CASWFAGGPYEQYF TGTGCCTCGTGGTTCGCGGGGGGCCCCTACGAGCAGTACTTC
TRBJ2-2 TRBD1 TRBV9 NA CASSVLGQVAGELFF TGTGCCAGCAGCGTCCTTGGACAGGTGGCCGGGGAGCTGTTTTTT
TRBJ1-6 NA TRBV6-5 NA CASSYSGRLNSPLHF TGTGCCAGCAGTTACTCTGGCAGACTAAATTCACCCCTCCACTTT
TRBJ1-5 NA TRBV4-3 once CASSQGLDQPQHF TGCGCCAGCAGCCAAGGCTTGGATCAGCCCCAGCATTTT
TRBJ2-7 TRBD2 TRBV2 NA CASSPLAGALEQYF TGTGCCAGCAGTCCACTAGCGGGAGCTCTCGAGCAGTACTTC
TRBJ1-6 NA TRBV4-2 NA CASSQAGRVDSPLHF TGTGCCAGCAGCCAAGCCGGACGCGTAGATTCACCCCTCCACTTT
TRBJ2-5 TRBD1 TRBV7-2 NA CASSGTGGGWKETQYF TGTGCCAGCAGCGGGACAGGGGGCGGTTGGAAGGAGACCCAGTACTTC
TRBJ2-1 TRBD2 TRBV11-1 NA CASSSGGPSYNEQFF TGTGCCAGCAGCTCGGGGGGTCCGAGTTACAATGAGCAGTTCTTC
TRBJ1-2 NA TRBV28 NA CASSLRGYGYTF TGTGCCAGCAGTCTTCGAGGGTATGGCTACACCTTC
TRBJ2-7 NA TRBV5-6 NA CASSSDGRNYEQYF TGTGCCAGCAGCTCGGACGGACGGAACTACGAGCAGTACTTC
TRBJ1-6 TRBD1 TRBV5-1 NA CTSSAGGGNSPLHF TGCACCAGCAGCGCAGGGGGCGGTAATTCACCCCTCCACTTT
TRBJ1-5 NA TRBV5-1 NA CASSWTVGTGQPQHF TGCGCCAGCAGCTGGACGGTTGGGACGGGTCAGCCCCAGCATTTT
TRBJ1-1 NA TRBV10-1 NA CASSGSGKTEAFF TGCGCCAGCAGTGGATCAGGGAAGACTGAAGCTTTCTTT
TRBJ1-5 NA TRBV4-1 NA CASSQDAGEDRSNQPQHF TGCGCCAGCAGCCAAGATGCAGGGGAGGACCGTTCAAATCAGCCCCAGCATTTT
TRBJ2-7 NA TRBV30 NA CAWFSRRTGEQYF TGTGCCTGGTTTAGTCGGCGTACGGGAGAGCAGTACTTC
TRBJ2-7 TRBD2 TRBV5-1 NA CASSFGGAYEQYF TGCGCCAGCAGCTTCGGGGGGGCCTACGAGCAGTACTTC
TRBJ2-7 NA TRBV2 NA CASSEGVTEQYF TGTGCCAGCAGTGAAGGGGTTACCGAGCAGTACTTC
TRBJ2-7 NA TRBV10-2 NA CASRTHGSYEQYF TGCGCCAGCAGGACTCACGGGTCCTACGAGCAGTACTTC
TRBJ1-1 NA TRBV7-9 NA CASTLGGTTITEAFF TGTGCCAGCACCTTAGGGGGGACAACGATTACTGAAGCTTTCTTT
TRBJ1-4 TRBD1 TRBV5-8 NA CASSWGQATTNEKLFF TGTGCCAGCAGCTGGGGACAGGCCACAACTAATGAAAAACTGTTTTTT
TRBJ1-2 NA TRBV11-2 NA CASSPGRAAFYGYTF TGTGCCAGCAGCCCTGGTCGGGCGGCCTTCTATGGCTACACCTTC
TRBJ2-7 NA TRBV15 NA CATSRDVGSSYEQYF TGTGCCACCAGCAGAGATGTAGGGAGCTCCTACGAGCAGTACTTC
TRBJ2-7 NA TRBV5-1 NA CASSLSRVHEQYF TGCGCCAGCAGCTTGAGCAGGGTCCACGAGCAGTACTTC
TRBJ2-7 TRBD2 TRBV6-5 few CASSRSGGAGEQYF TGTGCCAGCAGCCGTAGCGGGGGGGCCGGCGAGCAGTACTTC
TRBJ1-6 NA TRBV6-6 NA CASSYGDYSPLHF TGTGCCAGCAGTTACGGGGATTATTCACCCCTCCACTTT
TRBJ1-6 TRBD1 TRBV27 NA CASRSRQGSSYNSPLHF TGTGCCAGCAGGTCGAGACAGGGAAGCTCCTATAATTCACCCCTCCACTTT
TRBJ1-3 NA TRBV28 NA CASSLTGGGNTIYF TGTGCCAGCAGTTTAACGGGGGGAGGAAACACCATATATTTT
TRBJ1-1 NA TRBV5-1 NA CASSLLSVTEAFF TGCGCCAGCAGCTTGCTATCAGTCACTGAAGCTTTCTTT
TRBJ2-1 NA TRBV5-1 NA CASSLLVTSNNEQFF TGCGCCAGCAGCTTGCTCGTCACGTCGAACAATGAGCAGTTCTTC
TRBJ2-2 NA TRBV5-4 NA CASSLHGTNTGELFF TGTGCCAGCAGCCTGCACGGGACGAACACCGGGGAGCTGTTTTTT
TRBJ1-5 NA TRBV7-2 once CASSFLSGDQPQHF TGTGCCAGCAGCTTTCTTTCAGGGGATCAGCCCCAGCATTTT
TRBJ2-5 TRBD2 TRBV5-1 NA CASSPSLAGGGGETQYF TGCGCCAGCAGCCCATCACTAGCGGGAGGTGGTGGAGAGACCCAGTACTTC
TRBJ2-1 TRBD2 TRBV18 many CASSPLAGTQNNEQFF TGTGCCAGCTCACCACTAGCGGGCACGCAGAACAATGAGCAGTTCTTC
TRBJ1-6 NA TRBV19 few CASSMFPGEMRNSPLHF TGTGCCAGTAGTATGTTTCCAGGGGAGATGAGGAATTCACCCCTCCACTTT
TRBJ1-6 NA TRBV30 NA CAWRQDSPLHF TGTGCCTGGAGACAGGATTCACCCCTCCACTTT
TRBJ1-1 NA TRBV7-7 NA CASSLLQGSEAFF TGTGCTAGCAGCTTACTACAGGGTTCTGAAGCTTTCTTT
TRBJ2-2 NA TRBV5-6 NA CASSLATGELFF TGTGCCAGCAGCCTGGCCACCGGGGAGCTGTTTTTT
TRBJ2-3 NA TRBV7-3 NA CASSLTSQVTDTQYF TGTGCCAGCAGCTTAACCTCTCAGGTCACAGATACGCAGTATTTT
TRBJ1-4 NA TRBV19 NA CASSMGAAGSEKLFF TGTGCCAGTAGTATGGGCGCGGCAGGGAGTGAAAAACTGTTTTTT
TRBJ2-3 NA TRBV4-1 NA CASSSAGPTDTQYF TGCGCCAGCAGCTCAGCTGGTCCCACAGATACGCAGTATTTT
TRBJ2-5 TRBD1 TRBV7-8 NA CASTLDRVETQYF TGTGCCAGCACCCTCGACAGGGTAGAGACCCAGTACTTC
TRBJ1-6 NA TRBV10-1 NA CASSQLTDSPLHF TGCGCCAGCAGTCAGTTAACTGATTCACCCCTCCACTTT